This T cell receptor (beta chain) came from a study of blood T cells in healthy people across ages. Using a J-beta primer mix together with a sample-barcoded 5' primer, a second PCR was run for 7 to 11 cycles. Each cDNA molecule carried a tag from a template-switch adaptor that contained 12 random nucleotides. One entry per CDR3 protein, called by TCRdb with MiXCR from the 5' RACE reads. Of roughly 1.5 million distinct CDR3 sequences listed, roughly 43% are singletons. Whole-study findings and limits: Older age coincided with a roughly linear decline in TCR beta diversity per million T cells.

The CDR3 spans 14 residues. V was shortened by 0 bases and J by 6 bases, with 10 bases between the two germline ends. Germline V lookup: CDR1 SGDLS, CDR2 YYNGEE. Healthy Caucasians from Russia aged about 6 to 95 served as donors. Researchers isolated at least 6 million PBMCs per sample. For this clonotype: Its target is not known.

Sequenced material: blood. The TCR originated in a woman aged 18 to 35 in good health. The V and J genes are TRBV9 and TRBJ2-1; D not resolved. DNA for the CDR3: TGTGCCAGCAGCGTAGGCCCAGCGAGCAATGAGCAGTTCTTC. Translation gives CASSVGPASNEQFF.